This T cell receptor (beta chain) was sequenced for a study of CD8+CD57+ T cells in acquired aplastic anemia. The TCR beta profiling, which covered VDJ combination and CDR3 sequence, was carried out using genomic DNA as the template. TCRdb reprocessed the reads with MiXCR, giving one entry per CDR3 protein. The top ten clones hold about 2.9% of a sample with 150,000 to 200,000 distinct CDR3 sequences, around 47% of them seen once. Sequencing involved patients with CD8+CD57+ cell expansion previously shown by flow cytometry. There were no patients without severe acquired aplastic anemia. The CDR3 runs 17 residues. Deletions cut 0 bases from V and 5 bases from J, with 20 bases between. Germline CDR1 SGDLS, CDR2 YYNGEE. This clonotype was found a few times.

This sequence joins TRBV9 and TRBJ2-5, with D perhaps assigned TRBD1 or TRBD2 (5 bases each). Sequencing was carried out using sorted CD4+, CD8+, or CD8+CD57+ T cells (not recorded which) from PBMCs. This clonotype was obtained from a human donor with aplastic anemia. The CDR3 loop is CASSVAGGLGSWETQYF. The DNA of the CDR3 is TGTGCCAGCAGCGTAGCTGGGGGTTTGGGTAGCTGGGAGACCCAGTACTTC.